A selection of T cell receptor beta chains follows, all from one sample in a study of memory CD4+ T cells and cytomegalovirus serostatus. Sequencing was performed with immunoSEQ multiplex PCR; in TCRdb, only in-frame clones are kept and a portion is missing. The profile shows 50,000 or so clones, roughly 72% of them singletons. Sequencing was performed on memory CD4+ T cells from blood. The receptors were sampled from an adult in good health and CMV-seronegative. Each CDR3 is given with its conserved first and last residue. D genes are given only for firm matches.

cdr3_aa v_call d_call j_call
CASSFGIVFSNEQFF TRBV28 NA TRBJ2-1
CASSPQGTYGYTF TRBV25-1 NA TRBJ1-2
CASSFAGQGRNTEAFF TRBV18 NA TRBJ1-1
CASSEYGGRGRDTEAFF TRBV25-1 NA TRBJ1-1
CASSPGTGSVWQPQHF TRBV28 TRBD1 TRBJ1-5
CASSESTASYEQYF TRBV4-2 NA TRBJ2-7
CASSLGQGIRDEQYF TRBV11-2 NA TRBJ2-7
CASSATDSSGNTIYF TRBV6-5 NA TRBJ1-3
CASSPQVAGEGGELFF TRBV18 TRBD2 TRBJ2-2
CASQMNTEAFF TRBV30 NA TRBJ1-1
CSVRDGQETQYF TRBV29-1 NA TRBJ2-5
CASSLAQGLWEQYF TRBV7-2 NA TRBJ2-7
CASSLWERLTREQYF TRBV28 NA TRBJ2-7
CASSILGGGGFNIQYF TRBV19 NA TRBJ2-4
CATSRVEGGNYGYTF TRBV15 NA TRBJ1-2
CASSDRTGGYEQYF TRBV2 TRBD1 TRBJ2-7